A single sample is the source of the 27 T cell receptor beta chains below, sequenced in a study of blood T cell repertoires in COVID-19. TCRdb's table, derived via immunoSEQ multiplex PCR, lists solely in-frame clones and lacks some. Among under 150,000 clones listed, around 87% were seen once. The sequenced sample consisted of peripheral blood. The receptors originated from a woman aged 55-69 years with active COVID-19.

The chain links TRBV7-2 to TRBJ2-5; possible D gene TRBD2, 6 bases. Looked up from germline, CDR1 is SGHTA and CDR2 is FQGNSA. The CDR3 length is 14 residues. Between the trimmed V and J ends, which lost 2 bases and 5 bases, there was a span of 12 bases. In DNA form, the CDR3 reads TGTGCCAGCAGCTTACTAGGGGCGGGGGAGACCCAGTACTTC. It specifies CASSLLGAGETQYF. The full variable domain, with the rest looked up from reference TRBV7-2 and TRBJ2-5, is GAGVSQSPSNKVTEKGKDVELRCDPISGHTALYWYRQSLGQGLEFLIYFQGNSAPDKSGLPSDRFSAERTGGSVSTLTIQRTQQEDSAVYLCASSLLGAGETQYFGPGTRLLVL.

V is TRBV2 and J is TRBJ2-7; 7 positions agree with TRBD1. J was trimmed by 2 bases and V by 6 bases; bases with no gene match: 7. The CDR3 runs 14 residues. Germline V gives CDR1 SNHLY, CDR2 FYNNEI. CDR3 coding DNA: TGTGCCAGCAGACCGGACAGGATTGCCTACGAGCAGTACTTC. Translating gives CASRPDRIAYEQYF. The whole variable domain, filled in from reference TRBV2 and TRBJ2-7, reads EPEVTQTPSHQVTQMGQEVILRCVPISNHLYFYWYRQILGQKVEFLVSFYNNEISEKSEIFDDQFSVERPDGSNFTLKIRSTKLEDSAMYFCASRPDRIAYEQYFGPGTRLTVT.

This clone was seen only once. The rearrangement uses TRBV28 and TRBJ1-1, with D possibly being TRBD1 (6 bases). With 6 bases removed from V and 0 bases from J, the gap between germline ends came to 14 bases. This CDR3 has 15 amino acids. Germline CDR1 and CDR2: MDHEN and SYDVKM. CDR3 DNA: TGTGCCAGCAGGGAAAGTACAGGGATGAACACTGAAGCTTTCTTT. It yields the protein CASRESTGMNTEAFF.

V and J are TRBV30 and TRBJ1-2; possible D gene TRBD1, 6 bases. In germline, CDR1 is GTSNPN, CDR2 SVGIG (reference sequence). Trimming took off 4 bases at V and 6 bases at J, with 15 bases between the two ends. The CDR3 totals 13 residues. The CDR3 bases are TGTGCCTGGATCCCTCTAACAGGGCATGGCTACACCTTC. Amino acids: CAWIPLTGHGYTF.

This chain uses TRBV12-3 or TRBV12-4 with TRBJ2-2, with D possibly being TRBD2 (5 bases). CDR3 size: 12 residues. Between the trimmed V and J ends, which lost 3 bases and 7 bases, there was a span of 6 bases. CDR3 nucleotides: TGTGCCAGCAGTTTGGAGGTCGGGGAGCTGTTTTTT. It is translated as CASSLEVGELFF.

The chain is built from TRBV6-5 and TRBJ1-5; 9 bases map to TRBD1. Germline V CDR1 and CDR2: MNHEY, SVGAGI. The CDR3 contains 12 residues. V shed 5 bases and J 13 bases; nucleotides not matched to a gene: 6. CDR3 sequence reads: CASSRDRENQHF. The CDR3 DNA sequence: TGTGCCAGCAGTCGGGACAGGGAAAATCAGCATTTT.

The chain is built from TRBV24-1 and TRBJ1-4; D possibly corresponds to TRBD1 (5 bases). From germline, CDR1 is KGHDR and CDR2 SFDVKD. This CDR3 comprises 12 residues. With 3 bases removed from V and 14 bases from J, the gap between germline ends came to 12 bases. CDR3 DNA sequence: TGTGCCACCAGTGATGACTCAGGGAACCTGTTTTTT. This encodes CATSDDSGNLFF.

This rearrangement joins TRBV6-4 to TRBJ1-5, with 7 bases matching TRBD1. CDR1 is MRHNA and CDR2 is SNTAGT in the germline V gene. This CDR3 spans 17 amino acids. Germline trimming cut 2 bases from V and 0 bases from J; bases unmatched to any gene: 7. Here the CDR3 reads CASSDEGGEYSNQPQHF. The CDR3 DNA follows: TGTGCCAGCAGTGACGAAGGGGGCGAATATAGCAATCAGCCCCAGCATTTT.

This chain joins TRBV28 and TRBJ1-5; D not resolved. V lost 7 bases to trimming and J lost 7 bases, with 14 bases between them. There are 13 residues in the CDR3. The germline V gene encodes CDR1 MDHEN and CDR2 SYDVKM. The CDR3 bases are TGTGCCAGCAATTACCCGGGTGCCCAGCCCCAGCATTTT. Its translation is CASNYPGAQPQHF.

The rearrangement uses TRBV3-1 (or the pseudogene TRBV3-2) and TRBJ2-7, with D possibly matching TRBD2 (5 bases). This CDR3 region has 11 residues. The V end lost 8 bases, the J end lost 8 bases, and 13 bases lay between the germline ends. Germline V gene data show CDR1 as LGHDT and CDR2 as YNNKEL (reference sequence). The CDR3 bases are TGTGCCAGCCGGGGTGCGGAGAAGCAGTACTTC. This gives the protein CASRGAEKQYF.

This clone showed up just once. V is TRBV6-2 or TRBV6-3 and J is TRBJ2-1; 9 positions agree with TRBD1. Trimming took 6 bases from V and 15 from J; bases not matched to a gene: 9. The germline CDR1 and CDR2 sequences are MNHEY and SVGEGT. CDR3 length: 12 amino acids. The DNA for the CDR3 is TGTGCCAGCAGCGTATACAGGGGGCCGCGGTTCTTC. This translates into CASSVYRGPRFF.

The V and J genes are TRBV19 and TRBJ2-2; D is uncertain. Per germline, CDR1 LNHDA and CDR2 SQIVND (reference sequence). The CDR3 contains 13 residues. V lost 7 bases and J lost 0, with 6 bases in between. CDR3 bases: TGTGCCAGTACGGGTCCGAACACCGGGGAGCTGTTTTTT. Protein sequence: CASTGPNTGELFF.

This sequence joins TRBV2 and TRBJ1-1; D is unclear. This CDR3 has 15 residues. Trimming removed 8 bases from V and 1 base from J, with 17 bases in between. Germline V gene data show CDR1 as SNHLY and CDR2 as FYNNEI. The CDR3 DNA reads TGTGCCAGCGAAAAGAGTCATAACAGGAACACTGAAGCTTTCTTT. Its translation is CASEKSHNRNTEAFF.

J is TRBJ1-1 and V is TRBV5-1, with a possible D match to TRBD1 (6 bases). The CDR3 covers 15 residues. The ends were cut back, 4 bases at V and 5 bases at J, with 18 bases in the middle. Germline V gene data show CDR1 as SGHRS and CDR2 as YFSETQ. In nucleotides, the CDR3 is TGCGCCAGCAGCCTGGGACACCTGGGAGGAACTGAAGCTTTCTTT. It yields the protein CASSLGHLGGTEAFF.

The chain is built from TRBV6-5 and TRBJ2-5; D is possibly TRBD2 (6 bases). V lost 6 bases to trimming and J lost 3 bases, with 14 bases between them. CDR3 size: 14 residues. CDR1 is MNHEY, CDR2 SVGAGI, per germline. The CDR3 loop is CASREGSAKETQYF. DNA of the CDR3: TGTGCCAGCAGGGAGGGGAGCGCAAAAGAGACCCAGTACTTC.

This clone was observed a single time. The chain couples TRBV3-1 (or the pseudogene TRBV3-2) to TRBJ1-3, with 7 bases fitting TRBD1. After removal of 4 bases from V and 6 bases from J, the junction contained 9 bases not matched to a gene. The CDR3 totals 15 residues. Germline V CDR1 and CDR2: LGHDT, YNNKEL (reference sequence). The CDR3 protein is CASSPQTGSENTIYF. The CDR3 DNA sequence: TGTGCCAGCAGCCCCCAGACAGGGAGTGAAAACACCATATATTTT.

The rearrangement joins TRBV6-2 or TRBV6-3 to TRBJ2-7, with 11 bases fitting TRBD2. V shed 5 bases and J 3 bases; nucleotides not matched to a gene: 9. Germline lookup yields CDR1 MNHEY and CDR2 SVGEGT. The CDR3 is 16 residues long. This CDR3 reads CASSLSRLAGYYEQYF. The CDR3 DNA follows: TGTGCCAGCAGTCTTTCCCGACTAGCGGGATACTACGAGCAGTACTTC.

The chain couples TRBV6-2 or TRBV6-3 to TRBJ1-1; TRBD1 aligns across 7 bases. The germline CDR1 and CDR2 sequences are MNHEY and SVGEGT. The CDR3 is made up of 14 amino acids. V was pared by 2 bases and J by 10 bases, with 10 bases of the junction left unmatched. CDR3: CASSYPWTGPTAFF. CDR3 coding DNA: TGTGCCAGCAGTTACCCATGGACAGGACCAACAGCTTTCTTT.

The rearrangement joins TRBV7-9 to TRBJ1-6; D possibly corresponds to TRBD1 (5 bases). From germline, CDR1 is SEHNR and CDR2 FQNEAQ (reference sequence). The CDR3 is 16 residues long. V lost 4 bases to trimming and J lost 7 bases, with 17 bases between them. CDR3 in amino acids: CASSSLWQGYNSPLHF. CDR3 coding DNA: TGTGCCAGCAGCTCCCTTTGGCAGGGTTACAATTCACCCCTCCACTTT. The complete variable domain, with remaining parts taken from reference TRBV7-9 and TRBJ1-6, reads DTGVSQNPRHKITKRGQNVTFRCDPISEHNRLYWYRQTLGQGPEFLTYFQNEAQLEKSRLLSDRFSAERPKGSFSTLEIQRTEQGDSAMYLCASSSLWQGYNSPLHFGNGTRLTVT.

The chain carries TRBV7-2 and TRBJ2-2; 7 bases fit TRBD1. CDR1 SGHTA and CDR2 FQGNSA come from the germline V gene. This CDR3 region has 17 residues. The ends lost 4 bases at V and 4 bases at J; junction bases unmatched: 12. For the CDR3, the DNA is TGTGCCAGCAGCTCCCAGCCGGCAGGGGGAATCACCGGGGAGCTGTTTTTT. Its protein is CASSSQPAGGITGELFF.

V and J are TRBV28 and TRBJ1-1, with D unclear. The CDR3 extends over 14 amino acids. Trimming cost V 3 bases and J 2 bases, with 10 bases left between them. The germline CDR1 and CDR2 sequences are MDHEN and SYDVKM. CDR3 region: CASSFLQKNTEAFF. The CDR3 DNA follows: TGTGCCAGCAGTTTTTTGCAGAAAAACACTGAAGCTTTCTTT.

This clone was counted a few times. In DNA, the CDR3 is TGTGCCAGCAGCTTAGATTTCGTCTGGGGACTGGGCTACACCTTC. Encoded protein: CASSLDFVWGLGYTF. This chain joins TRBV7-2 and TRBJ1-2, with TRBD1 as a possible D gene (5 bases). The CDR3 length is 15 residues. V lost 1 base and J 8 bases, leaving 17 bases between the germline ends. Germline values: CDR1 SGHTA, CDR2 FQGNSA. The entire variable domain, with the rest obtained from reference TRBV7-2 and TRBJ1-2, is as follows: GAGVSQSPSNKVTEKGKDVELRCDPISGHTALYWYRQSLGQGLEFLIYFQGNSAPDKSGLPSDRFSAERTGGSVSTLTIQRTQQEDSAVYLCASSLDFVWGLGYTFGSGTRLTVV.

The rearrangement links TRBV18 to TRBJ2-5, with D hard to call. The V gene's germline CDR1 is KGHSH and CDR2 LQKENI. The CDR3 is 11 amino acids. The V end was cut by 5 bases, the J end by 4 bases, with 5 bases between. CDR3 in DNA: TGTGCCAGCTCATCAGGAGAGACCCAGTACTTC. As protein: CASSSGETQYF.

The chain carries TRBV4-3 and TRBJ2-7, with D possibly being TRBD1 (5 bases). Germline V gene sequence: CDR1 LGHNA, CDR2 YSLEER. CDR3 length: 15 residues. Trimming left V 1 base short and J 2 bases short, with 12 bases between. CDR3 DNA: TGCGCCAGCAGCCAAGGACCCAGGGAAACCTACGAGCAGTACTTC. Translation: CASSQGPRETYEQYF.

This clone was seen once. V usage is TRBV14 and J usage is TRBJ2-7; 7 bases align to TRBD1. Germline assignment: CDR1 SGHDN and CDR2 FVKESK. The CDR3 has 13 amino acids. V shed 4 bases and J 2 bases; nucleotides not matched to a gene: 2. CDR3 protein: CASSRGTAYEQYF. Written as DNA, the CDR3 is TGTGCCAGCAGCCGAGGGACAGCCTACGAGCAGTACTTC.

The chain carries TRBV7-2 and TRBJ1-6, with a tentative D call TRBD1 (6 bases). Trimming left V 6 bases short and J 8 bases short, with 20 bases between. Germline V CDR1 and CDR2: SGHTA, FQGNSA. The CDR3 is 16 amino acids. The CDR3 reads CASSQGGGWRDSPLHF. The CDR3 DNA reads TGTGCCAGCAGTCAGGGAGGGGGGTGGCGGGATTCACCCCTCCACTTT.

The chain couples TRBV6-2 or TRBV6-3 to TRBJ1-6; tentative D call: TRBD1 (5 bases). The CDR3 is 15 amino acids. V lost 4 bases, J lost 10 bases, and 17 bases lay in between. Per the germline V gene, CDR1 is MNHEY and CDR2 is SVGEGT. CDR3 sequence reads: CASSFLGVGWSPLHF. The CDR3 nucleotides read TGTGCCAGCAGTTTCCTAGGGGTTGGTTGGTCACCCCTCCACTTT.